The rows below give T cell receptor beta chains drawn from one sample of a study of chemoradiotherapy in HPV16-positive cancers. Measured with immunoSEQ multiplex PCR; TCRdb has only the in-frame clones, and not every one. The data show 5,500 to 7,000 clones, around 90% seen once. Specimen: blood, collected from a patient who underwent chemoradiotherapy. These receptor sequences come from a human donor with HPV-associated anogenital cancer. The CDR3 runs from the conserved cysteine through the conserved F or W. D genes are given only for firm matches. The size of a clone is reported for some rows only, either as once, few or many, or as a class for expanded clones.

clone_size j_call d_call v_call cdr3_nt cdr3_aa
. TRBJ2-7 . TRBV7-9 TGTGCCAGCAGCTTAACGATAACAGGGTTTACCTACGAGCAGTACTTC CASSLTITGFTYEQYF
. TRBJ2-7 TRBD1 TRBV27 TGTGCCAGCGTCGGGACAGGGTCCCGAGAGCAGTACTTC CASVGTGSREQYF
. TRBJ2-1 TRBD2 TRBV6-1 TGTGCCAGCAGCCGGACTAGCGGGGCCAGGGATGAGCAGTTCTTC CASSRTSGARDEQFF
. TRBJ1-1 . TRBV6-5 TGTGCCAGCAGTTACTCGAGGACAGTGAAGAACACTGAAGCTTTCTTT CASSYSRTVKNTEAFF
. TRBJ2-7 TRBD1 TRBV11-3 TGTGCCACCGGGGACAGCAACTACGAGCAGTACTTC CATGDSNYEQYF
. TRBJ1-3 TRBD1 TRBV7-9 TGTGCCAGCAGCTTAACTGAATCAGGGGGCGGTGGAAACACCATATATTTT CASSLTESGGGGNTIYF
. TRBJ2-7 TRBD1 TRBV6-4 TGTGCCAGCAGTCCCGGGACAGGGTCCCACGAGCAGTACTTC CASSPGTGSHEQYF
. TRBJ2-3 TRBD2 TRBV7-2 TGTGCCAGCAGCCAACAGGCTAGCGGGAGAGGGACAGATACGCAGTATTTT CASSQQASGRGTDTQYF
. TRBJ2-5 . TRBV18 TGTGCCAGCTCACCAGGTCTTGCAGAGACCCAGTACTTC CASSPGLAETQYF
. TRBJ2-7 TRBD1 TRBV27 TGTGCCAGCAGTTTTGACAGGGGAAACGAGCAGTACTTC CASSFDRGNEQYF
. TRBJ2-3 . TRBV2 TGTGCCAGCAGGATCTCCCCGACCCACACAGATACGCAGTATTTT CASRISPTHTDTQYF
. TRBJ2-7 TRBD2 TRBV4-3 TGCGCCAGCAGCCAAGACCCAGCGGGGGAGTCCTACGAGCAGTACTTC CASSQDPAGESYEQYF
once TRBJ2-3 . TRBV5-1 TGCGCCAGCAGCTATGAAGATACGCAGTATTTT CASSYEDTQYF
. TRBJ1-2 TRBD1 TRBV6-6 TGTGCCAGCAGCCAAACGACAGGGTATGGCTACACCTTC CASSQTTGYGYTF